This is a list of T cell receptor beta chains from one sample in a study of control samples from healthy donors and cancer patients. Clones were sequenced by immunoSEQ multiplex PCR, and TCRdb holds only the in-frame ones, with some missing. The data show fewer than 150,000 clones, 91% seen once. The specimen was blood. These receptors were collected from a man between 18 and 29 years old in good health. Both conserved end residues are part of each CDR3. Fields, in order: clone size, D gene, J gene, V gene, CDR3 DNA, CDR3 protein. D genes are given only for firm matches. Not all rows give a size; the values are once, few, many and, for expanded clones, a class.

size: NA; D: NA; J: TRBJ1-1; V: TRBV29-1; DNA: TGCAGCGTTCAGGGGAACACTGAAGCTTTCTTT; CDR3: CSVQGNTEAFF
size: NA; D: NA; J: TRBJ1-5; V: TRBV19; DNA: TGTGCCAGTGGACATAATAGCAATCAGCCCCAGCATTTT; CDR3: CASGHNSNQPQHF
size: NA; D: TRBD1; J: TRBJ1-2; V: TRBV4-1; DNA: TGCGCCAGCAGCCAAGTGAGGGGGCCTAACTATGGCTACACCTTC; CDR3: CASSQVRGPNYGYTF
size: NA; D: NA; J: TRBJ2-7; V: TRBV6-1; DNA: TGTGCCAGCAGTGAACTGGGTTCCCCCTACGAGCAGTACTTC; CDR3: CASSELGSPYEQYF
size: NA; D: NA; J: TRBJ2-2; V: TRBV10-3; DNA: TGTGCCATCAGGGAAGGTCAGGCAAGAACGGGGGAGCTGTTTTTT; CDR3: CAIREGQARTGELFF
size: NA; D: TRBD2; J: TRBJ2-3; V: TRBV18; DNA: TGTGCCAGCTCATTGCCTGGACTAGCGGGGACCCCTAGCACAGATACGCAGTATTTT; CDR3: CASSLPGLAGTPSTDTQYF
size: NA; D: TRBD2; J: TRBJ2-7; V: TRBV6-5; DNA: TGTGCCAGCAGTTACATTCGGGGGGCCTACGAGCAGTACTTC; CDR3: CASSYIRGAYEQYF
size: NA; D: NA; J: TRBJ1-5; V: TRBV2; DNA: TGTGCCAGCAACGCAGGGGCGCGGTGGAGCCAGCCCCAGCATTTT; CDR3: CASNAGARWSQPQHF
size: NA; D: TRBD1; J: TRBJ1-2; V: TRBV2; DNA: TGTGCCAGCAGGCAGGGGGCGCGGGGCTACACCTTC; CDR3: CASRQGARGYTF
size: NA; D: NA; J: TRBJ2-5; V: TRBV7-9; DNA: TGTGCCAGCAGCTTAGAAGGGCGGGATTGGGAGACCCAGTACTTC; CDR3: CASSLEGRDWETQYF
size: NA; D: TRBD1; J: TRBJ2-7; V: TRBV2; DNA: TGTGCCAGTTACAGGGGGCTTAGGTACGAGCAGTACTTC; CDR3: CASYRGLRYEQYF
size: NA; D: NA; J: TRBJ2-3; V: TRBV2; DNA: TGTGCCAGCAAAGAGGGCGTAACTAGCACAGATACGCAGTATTTT; CDR3: CASKEGVTSTDTQYF
size: NA; D: TRBD1; J: TRBJ1-3; V: TRBV29-1; DNA: TGCAGCGCCGGGACAGGAGGAAACACCATATATTTT; CDR3: CSAGTGGNTIYF
size: NA; D: TRBD1; J: TRBJ1-1; V: TRBV4-1; DNA: TGCGCCAGCAGCCAAATGACAGGGTTTATCGGGACTGAAGCTTTCTTT; CDR3: CASSQMTGFIGTEAFF
size: once; D: NA; J: TRBJ1-2; V: TRBV21-1; DNA: TGTGCCAGCGGATATGGCTACACCTTC; CDR3: CASGYGYTF
size: NA; D: TRBD1; J: TRBJ1-1; V: TRBV25-1; DNA: TGTGCCAGCAGTGAGGACAGGGGCACTGAAGCTTTCTTT; CDR3: CASSEDRGTEAFF
size: NA; D: NA; J: TRBJ1-1; V: TRBV5-1; DNA: TGCGCCAGCAGCTTAGGACTGTTGAACACTGAAGCTTTCTTT; CDR3: CASSLGLLNTEAFF
size: NA; D: NA; J: TRBJ1-5; V: TRBV7-9; DNA: TGTGCCAGCAGCGCTGGAGTTGGCAATCAGCCCCAGCATTTT; CDR3: CASSAGVGNQPQHF
size: once; D: TRBD2; J: TRBJ2-1; V: TRBV18; DNA: TGTGCCAGCTCACCCCTAGCGGGGGGACGCTTAGTCGAGCAGTTCTTC; CDR3: CASSPLAGGRLVEQFF
size: NA; D: NA; J: TRBJ2-7; V: TRBV25-1; DNA: TGTGCCAGCAGTGAACTCCGAAGGGGGAGATACGAGCAGTACTTC; CDR3: CASSELRRGRYEQYF
size: NA; D: NA; J: TRBJ1-2; V: TRBV5-1; DNA: TGCGCCAGCAGCTCTAACTCTAACGGCTACACCTTC; CDR3: CASSSNSNGYTF
size: once; D: NA; J: TRBJ2-5; V: TRBV7-9; DNA: TGTGCCAGCAGCCGCTTTCAGGGGACAGAGACCCAGTACTTC; CDR3: CASSRFQGTETQYF
size: NA; D: NA; J: TRBJ2-1; V: TRBV7-9; DNA: TGTGCCAGCAGCGCGCGACTCCCCGGGTTCGACAATGAGCAGTTCTTC; CDR3: CASSARLPGFDNEQFF